This TCR beta chain derives from a study of shared clonotypes between healthy human individuals. About the research overall: The donors, two women and three men, were aged 18 to 49. CD8 memory received one plate per donor, CD8 naive two, CD4 memory three and CD4 naive three. Study-level results: Between four donors, naive CD4 clonotypes were shared at a level of roughly 5.5%.

The study drew all its donors from Caucasian adults living in Nashville, Tennessee. The CDR3 consists of 17 residues. V shed 4 bases, J shed 6 bases, and the junction held 9 bases outside the gene matches. Germline CDR1 and CDR2: WNHNN and SYGVQD (reference sequence). A remark on this clone: Its antigen remains unknown.

TCRdb keeps only in-frame clones here, not all; method: immunoSEQ multiplex PCR. The sample has some 1.5 million clones, roughly 97% seen once. The receptor comes from a man aged 30 to 39 in good health. This sequence joins TRBV10-1 and TRBJ2-3; 14 nucleotides align to TRBD2. The source material was naive CD4+ T cells sorted from blood. As to subset: CD45RA+ positively selected. In nucleotides, the CDR3 is TGCGCCAGCAGTGGTACGGGACTAGCGGGAGTCTGGGATACGCAGTATTTT. As protein: CASSGTGLAGVWDTQYF.